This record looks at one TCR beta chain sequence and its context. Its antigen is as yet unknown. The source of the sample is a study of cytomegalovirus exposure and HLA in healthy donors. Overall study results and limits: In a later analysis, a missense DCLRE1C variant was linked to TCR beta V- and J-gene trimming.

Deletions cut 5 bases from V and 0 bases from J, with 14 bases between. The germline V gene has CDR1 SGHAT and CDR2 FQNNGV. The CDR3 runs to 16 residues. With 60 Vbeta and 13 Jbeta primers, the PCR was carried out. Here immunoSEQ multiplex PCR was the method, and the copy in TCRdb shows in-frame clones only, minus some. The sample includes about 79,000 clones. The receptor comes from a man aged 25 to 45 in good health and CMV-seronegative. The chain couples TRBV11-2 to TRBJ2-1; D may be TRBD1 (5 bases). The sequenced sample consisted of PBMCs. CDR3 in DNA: TGTGCCAGCAGCATGCATGCGGACACCTCCTACAATGAGCAGTTCTTC. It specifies CASSMHADTSYNEQFF.